Reported below is one T cell receptor (beta chain). What it recognizes is unknown. Sequenced by immunoSEQ multiplex PCR; TCRdb stores in-frame clones only, minus some. Here the sample spans 1.5 million to 2.5 million clones, about 95% being singletons. This sample was included in a study of shared clonotypes between healthy human individuals. Overall study: The composition of the donors was a couple of women and a few men aged 18 to 49. Study results and limitations: Rarefaction showed that sequencing of sorted subsets was incomplete (despite large depth). Clonotypes shared by all four sorted-subset donors had higher generation probabilities than non-shared clonotypes.

The V gene's germline CDR1 is SGHVS and CDR2 FQNEAQ. This CDR3 contains 14 residues. V was clipped by 5 bases and J by 8 bases, with 16 bases between them. Cells designated naive CD8 were CD45RO-negative and were positively selected for CCR7, with terminally differentiated effector memory CD45RA+ cells excluded. The genes are TRBV7-8 and TRBJ2-4; a possible D gene is TRBD2 (5 bases). The source is a young man in good health. The sample taken for sequencing was naive CD8+ T cells sorted from blood. CDR3 in DNA: TGTGCCAGCAGCCCCGCCGTGGGAGTGGACATTCAGTACTTC. It specifies CASSPAVGVDIQYF.